This T cell receptor beta chain was captured by sequencing in a study of somatic mutations in cytotoxic T cells in rheumatoid arthritis. Overall study: Sorting by flow gave nearly 100% purity for some V beta antibody-stained T-cell populations, including V beta1+ cells sequenced for TCRB.

Positive magnetic bead selection was used to isolate CD4+ and CD8+ cells; purity was checked by flow cytometry. Only in-frame clones appear in the TCRdb table, and some are missing; sequencing was by immunoSEQ multiplex PCR. Among over 8,500 clones listed, just under 85% were seen once. Worth noting for this clone: Its antigen is as yet unknown.

General observations from the study: Among patients with rheumatoid arthritis, but not healthy controls, CD8+ clonality increased with age.

After removal of 1 base from V and 5 bases from J, the junction contained 11 bases not matched to a gene. CDR1 MDHEN and CDR2 SYDVKM come from the germline V gene. The length of the CDR3 is 18 residues. This chain uses TRBV28 with TRBJ2-3, with 11 bases fitting TRBD2. The sample was CD8+ T cells sorted from blood. The receptor's source is a woman aged 60 to 75 with rheumatoid arthritis. The CDR3 sequence is CASSLLGTSGPGVDTQYF. The CDR3 nucleotides are TGTGCCAGCAGTTTATTAGGGACTAGCGGTCCAGGGGTAGATACGCAGTATTTT.